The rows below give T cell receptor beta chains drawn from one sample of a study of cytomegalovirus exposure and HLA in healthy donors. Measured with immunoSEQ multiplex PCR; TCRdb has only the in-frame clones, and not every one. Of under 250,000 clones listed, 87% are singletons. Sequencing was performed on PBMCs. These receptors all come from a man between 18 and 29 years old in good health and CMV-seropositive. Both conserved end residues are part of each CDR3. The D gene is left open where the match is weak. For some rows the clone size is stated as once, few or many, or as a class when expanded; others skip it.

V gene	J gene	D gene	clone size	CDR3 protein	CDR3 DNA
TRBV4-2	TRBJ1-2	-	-	CASSRTDNYGYTF	TGTGCCAGCAGCCGGACAGACAACTATGGCTACACCTTC
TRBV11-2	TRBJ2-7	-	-	CASSFNPLVSYEQYF	TGTGCCAGCAGCTTTAACCCCCTGGTTTCCTACGAGCAGTACTTC
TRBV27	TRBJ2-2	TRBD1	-	CASSWTGGALGELFF	TGTGCCAGCAGTTGGACAGGGGGGGCCCTCGGGGAGCTGTTTTTT
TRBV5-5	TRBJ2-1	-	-	CASSKTGRTYNEQFF	TGTGCCAGCAGCAAAACGGGACGGACCTACAATGAGCAGTTCTTC
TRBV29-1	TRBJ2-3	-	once	CSVFSLDTDTQYF	TGCAGCGTCTTTTCACTCGACACAGATACGCAGTATTTT
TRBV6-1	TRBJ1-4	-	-	CASSEWAGRTATNEKLFF	TGTGCCAGCAGTGAATGGGCGGGGCGGACCGCAACTAATGAAAAACTGTTTTTT
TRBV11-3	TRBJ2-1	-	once	CASSLGRGGYNEQFF	TGTGCCAGCAGCTTAGGACGAGGCGGGTACAATGAGCAGTTCTTC
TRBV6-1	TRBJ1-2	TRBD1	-	CASSESGTEGYTF	TGTGCCAGCAGCGAAAGCGGGACAGAGGGCTACACCTTC
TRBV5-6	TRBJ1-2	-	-	CASSLSQPYGYTF	TGTGCCAGCAGCTTGTCACAGCCCTATGGCTACACCTTC
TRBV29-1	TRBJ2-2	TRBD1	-	CSVEDLTGGYAGELFF	TGCAGCGTTGAAGATTTGACAGGGGGTTATGCCGGGGAGCTGTTTTTT
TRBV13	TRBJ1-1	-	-	CASSAAGALNTEAFF	TGTGCCAGCAGCGCAGCAGGGGCTTTGAACACTGAAGCTTTCTTT
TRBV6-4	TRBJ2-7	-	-	CASSVIDGEGYEQYF	TGTGCCAGCAGTGTCATCGACGGGGAAGGGTACGAGCAGTACTTC
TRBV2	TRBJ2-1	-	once	CASSGGPTGSSYNEQFF	TGTGCCAGCAGTGGAGGTCCTACCGGCAGCTCCTACAATGAGCAGTTCTTC
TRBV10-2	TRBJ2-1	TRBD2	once	CASRDTSGGEQFF	TGCGCCAGCAGAGACACTAGCGGGGGGGAGCAGTTCTTC
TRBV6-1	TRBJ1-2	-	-	CASTPWGDYGYTF	TGTGCCAGCACCCCATGGGGGGACTATGGCTACACCTTC
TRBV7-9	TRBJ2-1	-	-	CASSRKLASSYNEQFF	TGTGCCAGCAGTCGGAAACTAGCCAGCTCCTACAATGAGCAGTTCTTC
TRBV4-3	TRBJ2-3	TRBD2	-	CASSQEGSGRADTQYF	TGCGCCAGCAGCCAAGAGGGTAGCGGGAGGGCAGATACGCAGTATTTT
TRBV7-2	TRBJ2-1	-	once	CASSLAGGGTYNEQFF	TGTGCCAGCAGCTTAGCGGGAGGGGGGACTTACAATGAGCAGTTCTTC
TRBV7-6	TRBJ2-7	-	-	CASSLSGTYEQYF	TGTGCCAGCAGCTTAAGTGGAACCTACGAGCAGTACTTC